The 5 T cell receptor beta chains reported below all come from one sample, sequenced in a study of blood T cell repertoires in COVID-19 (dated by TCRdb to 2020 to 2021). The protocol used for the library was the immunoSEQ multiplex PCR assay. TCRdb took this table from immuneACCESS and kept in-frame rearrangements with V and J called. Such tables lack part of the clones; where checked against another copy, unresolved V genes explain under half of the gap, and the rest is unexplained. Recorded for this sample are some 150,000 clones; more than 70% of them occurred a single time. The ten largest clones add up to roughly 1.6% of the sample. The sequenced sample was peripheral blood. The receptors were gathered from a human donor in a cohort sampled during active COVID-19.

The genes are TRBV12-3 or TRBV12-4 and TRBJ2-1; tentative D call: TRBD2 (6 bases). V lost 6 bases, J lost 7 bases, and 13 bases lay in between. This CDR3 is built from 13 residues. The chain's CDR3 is CASRSAGRNEQFF. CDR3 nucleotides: TGTGCCAGCAGGTCCGCGGGGAGGAATGAGCAGTTCTTC.

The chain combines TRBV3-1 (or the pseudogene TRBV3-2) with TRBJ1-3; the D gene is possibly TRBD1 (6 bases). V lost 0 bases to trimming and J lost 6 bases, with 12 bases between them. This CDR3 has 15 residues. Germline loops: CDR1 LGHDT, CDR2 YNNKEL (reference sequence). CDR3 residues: CASSQDWDTENTIYF. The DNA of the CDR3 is TGTGCCAGCAGCCAAGATTGGGACACTGAAAACACCATATATTTT.

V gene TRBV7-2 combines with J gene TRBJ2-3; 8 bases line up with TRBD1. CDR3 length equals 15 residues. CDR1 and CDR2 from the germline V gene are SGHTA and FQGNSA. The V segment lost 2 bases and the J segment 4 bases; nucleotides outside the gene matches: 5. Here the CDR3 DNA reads TGTGCCAGCAGCTTAAGGACAGGGAAGGCAGATACGCAGTATTTT. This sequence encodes CASSLRTGKADTQYF.

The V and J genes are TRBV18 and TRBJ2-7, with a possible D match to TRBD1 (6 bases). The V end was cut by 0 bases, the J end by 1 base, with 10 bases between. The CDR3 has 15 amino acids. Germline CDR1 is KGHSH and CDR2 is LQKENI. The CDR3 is CASSPPDRQSYEQYF. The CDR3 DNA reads TGTGCCAGCTCACCACCGGACAGACAATCCTACGAGCAGTACTTC.

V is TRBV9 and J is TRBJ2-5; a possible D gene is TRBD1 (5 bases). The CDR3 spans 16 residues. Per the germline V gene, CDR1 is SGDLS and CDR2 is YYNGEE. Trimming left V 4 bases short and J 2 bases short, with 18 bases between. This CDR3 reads CASSQGPHLLQETQYF. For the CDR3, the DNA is TGTGCCAGCAGCCAGGGCCCGCATCTACTTCAAGAGACCCAGTACTTC. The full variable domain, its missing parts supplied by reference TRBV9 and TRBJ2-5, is DSGVTQTPKHLITATGQRVTLRCSPRSGDLSVYWYQQSLDQGLQFLIQYYNGEERAKGNILERFSAQQFPDLHSELNLSSLELGDSALYFCASSQGPHLLQETQYFGPGTRLLVL.